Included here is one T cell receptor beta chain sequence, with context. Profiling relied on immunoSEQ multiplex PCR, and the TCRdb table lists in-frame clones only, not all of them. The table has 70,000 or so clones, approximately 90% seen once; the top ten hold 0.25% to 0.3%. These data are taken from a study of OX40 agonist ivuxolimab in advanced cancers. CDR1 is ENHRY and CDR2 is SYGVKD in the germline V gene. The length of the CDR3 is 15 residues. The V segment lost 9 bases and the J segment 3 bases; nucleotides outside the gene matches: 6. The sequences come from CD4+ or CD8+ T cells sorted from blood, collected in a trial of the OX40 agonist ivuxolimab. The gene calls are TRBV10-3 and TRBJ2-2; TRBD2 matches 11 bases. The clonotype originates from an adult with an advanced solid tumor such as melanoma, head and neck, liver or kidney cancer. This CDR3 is CAINSGRADTGELFF. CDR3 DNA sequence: TGTGCCATTAATAGCGGGAGGGCGGACACCGGGGAGCTGTTTTTT.